The 14 T cell receptor beta chains listed next were all sequenced from one sample in a study of graft-versus-host responses after intestinal transplantation (dated by TCRdb to about 2021). Library prep was done by the immunoSEQ multiplex PCR assay. In its TCRdb copy, this immuneACCESS table keeps in-frame sequences only and misses some clones. Where compared with another copy, unresolved V genes explain less than half of these, and the others have no known cause. Across this sample there are 35,000 to 40,000 clones, with around 96% seen only once. The ten largest clones add up to roughly 0.71% of the sample. This specimen was PBMCs, taken 16 days after intestinal transplant. Receptor source: a human patient who received an intestinal transplant, so some T cells may come from the graft donor.

The chain carries TRBV28 and TRBJ2-7; TRBD1 or TRBD2 may be the D gene (7 bases each). Trimming took off 3 bases at V and 2 bases at J, with 14 bases between the two ends. Germline CDR1 MDHEN, CDR2 SYDVKM. The CDR3 loop spans 15 amino acids. CDR3 nucleotide sequence: TGTGCCAGCAGTTTTGGGTCAGGGGGGGCCTACGAGCAGTACTTC. This encodes CASSFGSGGAYEQYF.

This chain links TRBV5-1 with TRBJ2-7; the D gene is possibly TRBD2 (5 bases). Germline CDR1 is SGHRS and CDR2 is YFSETQ. The CDR3 is 16 amino acids. V was pared by 2 bases and J by 4 bases, with 19 bases between. Here the CDR3 DNA reads TGCGCCAGCAGCTTACCAGACTATGATTACGGGTACGAGCAGTACTTC. Encoded protein: CASSLPDYDYGYEQYF.

This clone was picked up one time. The V and J genes are TRBV9 and TRBJ1-2; weak D call: TRBD1 (5 bases). This CDR3 spans 15 amino acids. The germline V and J ends were trimmed by 0 bases and 4 bases, with 13 bases remaining between them. CDR1 and CDR2 from the germline V gene are SGDLS and YYNGEE. CDR3 DNA: TGTGCCAGCAGCGTAGATATAGGGGAAGGCTATGGCTACACCTTC. This encodes CASSVDIGEGYGYTF.

The CDR3 DNA follows: TGTGCCAGCAGCTCTGAAAGATTGGGAAACACCATATATTTT. Residues: CASSSERLGNTIYF. The gene calls are TRBV7-8 and TRBJ1-3; D is uncertain. With 4 bases removed from V and 4 bases from J, the gap between germline ends came to 11 bases. The germline CDR1 and CDR2 sequences are SGHVS and FQNEAQ. This CDR3 has 14 residues.

The chain joins TRBV4-1 to TRBJ2-5, with unresolved D. The J call is doubtful: the DNA matches TRBJ2-7 better. CDR1 and CDR2 from the germline V gene are MGHRA and YSYEKL. This CDR3 spans 14 amino acids. CDR3 sequence reads: CASSLGVGSYEQYF. The CDR3 nucleotides read TGCGCCAGCAGCCTTGGAGTAGGCTCCTACGAGCAGTACTTC.

As to this clone: The same CDR3 is also encoded by other DNA sequences in this sample. The chain recombines TRBV2 with TRBJ1-5; possibly TRBD1 for D (6 bases). V was trimmed by 6 bases and J by 4 bases, leaving 7 bases between them. CDR1 SNHLY and CDR2 FYNNEI come from the germline V gene. The CDR3 covers 12 residues. The CDR3 nucleotides read TGTGCCAGCAGACAGGGAAATCAGCCCCAGCATTTT. The encoded protein is CASRQGNQPQHF.

CDR3 sequence reads: CASSVRGRAYNEQFF. The CDR3 DNA is TGTGCCAGCAGCGTCAGGGGGCGAGCCTACAATGAGCAGTTCTTC. The chain is built from TRBV9 and TRBJ2-1, with 8 nucleotides matching TRBD1. This CDR3 has 15 amino acids. The germline V gene has CDR1 SGDLS and CDR2 YYNGEE. V gave up 2 bases and J gave up 2 bases; unmatched junction bases: 3.

This rearrangement joins TRBV19 to TRBJ2-3; 8 nucleotides agree with TRBD1. The V gene's germline CDR1 is LNHDA and CDR2 SQIVND (reference sequence). This CDR3 is 15 amino acids long. Unmatched junction bases numbered 7, after V lost 7 bases and J lost 1 base. In DNA, the CDR3 is TGTGCCAGTAACCCGACGGGACAGGGCACAGATACGCAGTATTTT. As protein: CASNPTGQGTDTQYF.

This clone was seen a single time. The chain couples TRBV9 to TRBJ1-1, with 9 bases lining up with TRBD1. Per germline, CDR1 SGDLS and CDR2 YYNGEE. This CDR3 contains 16 residues. With V trimmed by 0 bases and J by 4 bases, 7 bases remained unmatched. The CDR3 DNA follows: TGTGCCAGCAGCGTAGACAGGGGGCGCGGGTTCACTGAAGCTTTCTTT. Translating gives CASSVDRGRGFTEAFF.

V is TRBV28 and J is TRBJ2-7; possibly TRBD2 for D (6 bases). Germline CDR1 reads MDHEN; CDR2 reads SYDVKM. This CDR3 region has 14 residues. Deletions cut 10 bases from V and 0 bases from J, with 16 bases between. The CDR3 sequence: CATGEAIVSYEQYF. For the CDR3, the DNA is TGTGCCACTGGGGAGGCAATCGTCTCCTACGAGCAGTACTTC.

This clone was recorded only once. The CDR3 loop reads CATSRTGVHVYTF. The CDR3 nucleotides are TGTGCCACCAGCCGGACAGGGGTCCATGTCTACACCTTC. The chain has TRBV15 and TRBJ1-2, with TRBD1 matching over 9 bases. Germline loops: CDR1 LNHNV, CDR2 YYDKDF (reference sequence). The CDR3 runs to 13 residues. J was trimmed by 10 bases and V by 5 bases; bases with no gene match: 8.

The rearrangement uses TRBV6-5 and TRBJ2-5, with a weak D call TRBD2 (6 bases). Germline CDR1 MNHEY, CDR2 SVGAGI. This CDR3 has 10 amino acids. The chain's CDR3 is CVSGRETQYF. CDR3 bases: TGTGTTAGCGGACGAGAGACCCAGTACTTC.

This clone was observed once. The CDR3 coding sequence is TGTGCCAGCAGTTCCCTCAGGGATAGTAGAAAGCATTTT. It specifies CASSSLRDSRKHF. The V call is TRBV28, the J call TRBJ1-5, with a possible D match to TRBD1 (5 bases). V gave up 4 bases and J gave up 14 bases, with 18 bases separating them. The CDR3 totals 13 residues. CDR1 is MDHEN and CDR2 is SYDVKM in the germline V gene.

This clone was recorded only once. The genes are TRBV10-2 and TRBJ2-5; D gene ambiguous. V was cut by 4 bases and J by 1 base, with 1 base left in between. The CDR3 totals 11 residues. CDR1 is WSHSY and CDR2 is SAAADI in the germline V gene. CDR3 amino acids: CASSVQETQYF. The CDR3 DNA reads as TGCGCCAGCAGTGTCCAAGAGACCCAGTACTTC.